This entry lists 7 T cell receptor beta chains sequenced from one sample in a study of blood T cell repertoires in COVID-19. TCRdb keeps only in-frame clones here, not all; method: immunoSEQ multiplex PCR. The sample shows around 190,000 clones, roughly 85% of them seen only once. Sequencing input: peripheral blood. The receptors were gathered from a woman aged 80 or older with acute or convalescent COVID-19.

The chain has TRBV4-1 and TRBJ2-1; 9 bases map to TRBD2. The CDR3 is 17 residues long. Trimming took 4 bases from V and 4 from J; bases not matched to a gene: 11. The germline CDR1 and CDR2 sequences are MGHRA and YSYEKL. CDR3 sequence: CASSPTGLAKFYNEQFF. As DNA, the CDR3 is TGCGCCAGCAGCCCAACCGGACTAGCGAAATTTTACAATGAGCAGTTCTTC.

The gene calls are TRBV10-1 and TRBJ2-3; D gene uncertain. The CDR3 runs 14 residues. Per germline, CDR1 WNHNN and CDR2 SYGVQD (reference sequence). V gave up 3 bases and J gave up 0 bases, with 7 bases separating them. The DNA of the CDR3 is TGCGCCAGCAGTGACCTTACTAGCACAGATACGCAGTATTTT. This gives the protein CASSDLTSTDTQYF.

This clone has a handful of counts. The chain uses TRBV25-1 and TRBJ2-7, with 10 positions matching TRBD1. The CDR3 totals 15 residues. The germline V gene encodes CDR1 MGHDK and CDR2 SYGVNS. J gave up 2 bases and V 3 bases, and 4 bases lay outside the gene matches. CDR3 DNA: TGTGCCAGCAGTGATGGGACAGGGGATCCCTACGAGCAGTACTTC. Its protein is CASSDGTGDPYEQYF.

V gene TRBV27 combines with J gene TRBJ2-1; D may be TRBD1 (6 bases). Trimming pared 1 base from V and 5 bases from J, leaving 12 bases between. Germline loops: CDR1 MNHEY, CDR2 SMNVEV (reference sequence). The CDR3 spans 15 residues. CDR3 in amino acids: CASSLWADRNNEQFF. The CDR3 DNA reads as TGTGCCAGCAGTTTATGGGCGGACAGAAACAATGAGCAGTTCTTC.

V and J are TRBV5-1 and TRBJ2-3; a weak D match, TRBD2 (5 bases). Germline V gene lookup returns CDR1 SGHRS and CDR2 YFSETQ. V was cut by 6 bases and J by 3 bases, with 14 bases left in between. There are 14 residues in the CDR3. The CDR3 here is CASKWADWTDTQYF. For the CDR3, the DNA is TGCGCCAGCAAGTGGGCGGACTGGACAGATACGCAGTATTTT.

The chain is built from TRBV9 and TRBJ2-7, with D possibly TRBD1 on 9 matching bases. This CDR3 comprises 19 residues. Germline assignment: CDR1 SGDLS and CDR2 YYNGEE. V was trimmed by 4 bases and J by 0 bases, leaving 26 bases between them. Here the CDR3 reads CASSIRPGTGSGSSYEQYF. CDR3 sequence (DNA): TGTGCCAGCAGCATCCGTCCCGGGACAGGGAGCGGGAGCTCCTACGAGCAGTACTTC.

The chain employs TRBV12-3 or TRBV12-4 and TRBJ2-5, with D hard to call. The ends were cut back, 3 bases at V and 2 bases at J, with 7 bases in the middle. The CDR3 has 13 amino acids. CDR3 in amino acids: CASSLWQQETQYF. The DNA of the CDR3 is TGTGCCAGCAGTTTGTGGCAGCAAGAGACCCAGTACTTC.